The clone carrying this T cell receptor (beta chain) was detected many times. cDNA molecules, individually, were tagged with unique molecular identifiers. TCRdb analysed the 5' RACE reads with MiXCR anew, one entry per CDR3 protein. The sample shows around 58,000 distinct CDR3 sequences, about 13% of them seen only once. This sample was included in a study of early T cells in non-severe SARS-CoV-2 infection. Germline CDR1 reads KGHSH; CDR2 reads LQKENI. The CDR3 is made up of 16 amino acids. Trimming took 4 bases from V and 0 from J; bases not matched to a gene: 5. The receptor comes from an adult who was a healthcare worker with PCR-confirmed SARS-CoV-2 infection or an uninfected control (not recorded which). The sample was whole blood. The V gene is TRBV18, the J gene TRBJ2-2; 7 bases fit TRBD1. In DNA, the CDR3 is TGTGCCAGCTCACGACGACAGGGAGCGAACACCGGGGAGCTGTTTTTT. As protein: CASSRRQGANTGELFF. Based on the CDR3 plus reference TRBV18 and TRBJ2-2, the full variable domain is NAGVMQNPRHLVRRRGQEARLRCSPMKGHSHVYWYRQLPEEGLKFMVYLQKENIIDESGMPKERFSAEFPKEGPSILRIQQVVRGDSAAYFCASSRRQGANTGELFFGEGSRLTVL.